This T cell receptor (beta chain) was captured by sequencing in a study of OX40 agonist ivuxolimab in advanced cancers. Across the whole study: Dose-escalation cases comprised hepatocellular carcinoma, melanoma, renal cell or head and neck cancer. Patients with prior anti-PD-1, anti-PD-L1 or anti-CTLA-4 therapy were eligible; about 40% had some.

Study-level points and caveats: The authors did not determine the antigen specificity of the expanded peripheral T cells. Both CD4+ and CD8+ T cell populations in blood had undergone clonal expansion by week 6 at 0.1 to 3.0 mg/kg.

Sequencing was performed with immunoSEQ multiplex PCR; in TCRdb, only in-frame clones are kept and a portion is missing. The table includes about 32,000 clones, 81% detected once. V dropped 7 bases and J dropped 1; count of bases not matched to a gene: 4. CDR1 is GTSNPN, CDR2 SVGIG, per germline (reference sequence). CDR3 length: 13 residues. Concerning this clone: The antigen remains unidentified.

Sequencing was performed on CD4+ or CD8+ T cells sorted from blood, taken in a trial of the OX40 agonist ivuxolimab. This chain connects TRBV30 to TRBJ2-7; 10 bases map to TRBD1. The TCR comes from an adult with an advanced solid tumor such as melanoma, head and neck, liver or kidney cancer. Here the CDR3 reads CASDRGGSYEQYF. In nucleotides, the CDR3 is TGTGCCTCGGACAGGGGGGGATCCTACGAGCAGTACTTC.